Sequencing of this TCR beta chain was carried out in a study of cytomegalovirus exposure and HLA in healthy donors. 13 Jbeta primers and 60 Vbeta primers were used for the PCR. Profiled with immunoSEQ multiplex PCR; TCRdb holds only in-frame clones, not every one. The sample consists of approximately 150,000 clones, 84% of them appearing once. This sequence was found in a girl aged 5 to 17 in good health and CMV-seropositive. Specimen: PBMCs.

CDR3 bases: TGTGCCATCAGTGAGCCAACAGGGGAGGACACCGGGGAGCTGTTTTTT. Protein sequence: CAISEPTGEDTGELFF. The V call is TRBV10-3, the J call TRBJ2-2, with D possibly TRBD1 on 7 matching bases. The CDR3 is 16 amino acids. Germline CDR1 is ENHRY and CDR2 is SYGVKD. V was pared by 2 bases and J by 3 bases, with 13 bases between.